The 32 T cell receptor beta chains reported below all come from one sample, sequenced in a study of ipilimumab plus nivolumab after autologous stem cell transplantation. This table comes from immunoSEQ multiplex PCR, and its TCRdb copy is limited to in-frame clones, with some not included. The sample lists some 11,000 clones, 60% to 80% occurring once. The sequenced sample was PBMCs, obtained in a trial of ipilimumab plus nivolumab as post-transplant consolidation. These receptors were collected from a male donor with multiple myeloma.

The chain couples TRBV29-1 to TRBJ2-5; possible D gene TRBD2, 6 bases. Germline CDR1 and CDR2: SQVTM and ANQGSEA. The CDR3 is made up of 19 amino acids. V gave up 2 bases and J gave up 1 base, with 26 bases separating them. In DNA, the CDR3 is TGCAGCGTTGAATACGGCACTAGCCGTAATATAAATCCCCAAGAGACCCAGTACTTC. Its translation: CSVEYGTSRNINPQETQYF.

The gene calls are TRBV5-6 and TRBJ1-5; TRBD1 is a possible D gene (6 bases). Trimming took off 0 bases at V and 10 bases at J, with 20 bases between the two ends. Germline-derived CDR1 and CDR2 are SGHDT and YYEEEE. This CDR3 comprises 16 residues. CDR3 in DNA: TGTGCCAGCAGCTTGGCCCGGCAGGGGATCCGGGGTCCCCAGCATTTT. Encoded protein: CASSLARQGIRGPQHF. Using reference TRBV5-6 and TRBJ1-5 for the parts outside the CDR3, the full variable domain is DAGVTQSPTHLIKTRGQQVTLRCSPKSGHDTVSWYQQALGQGPQFIFQYYEEEERQRGNFPDRFSGHQFPNYSSELNVNALLLGDSALYLCASSLARQGIRGPQHFGDGTRLSIL.

The chain carries TRBV6-5 and TRBJ2-3; 12 bases map to TRBD1. CDR1 is MNHEY, CDR2 SVGAGI, per germline. This CDR3 spans 16 amino acids. With V trimmed by 4 bases and J by 3 bases, 5 bases remained unmatched. This chain's CDR3 is CASSSGQGAGTDTQYF. The CDR3 nucleotides are TGTGCCAGCAGTTCGGGACAGGGGGCTGGGACAGATACGCAGTATTTT.

To note about this clone: Within the sample, other DNA sequences also encode this same CDR3. The chain employs TRBV7-3 and TRBJ2-1; weak D call: TRBD1 (6 bases). Germline values: CDR1 SGHTA, CDR2 FQGTGA. Trimming removed 9 bases from V and 9 bases from J, with 24 bases in between. This CDR3 region has 15 residues. The CDR3 loop is CASSPVGTRGVEQFF. Written as DNA, the CDR3 is TGTGCCAGTAGCCCGGTGGGGACCAGGGGTGTTGAGCAGTTCTTC.

The rearrangement joins TRBV30 to TRBJ1-2; the D gene is possibly TRBD1 (6 bases). Looked up from germline, CDR1 is GTSNPN and CDR2 is SVGIG (reference sequence). This CDR3 region has 15 residues. V dropped 0 bases and J dropped 4 bases, with 15 bases sitting between them. This chain's CDR3 is CAWSVRKGGGYGYTF. CDR3 nucleotides: TGTGCCTGGAGTGTACGGAAGGGGGGCGGCTATGGCTACACCTTC.

CDR3 loop: CAWSYRGSLVGKRALHF. DNA for the CDR3: TGTGCCTGGAGCTACAGGGGTAGTTTAGTAGGGAAGCGCGCCCTCCACTTT. The V call is TRBV30, the J call TRBJ1-6; TRBD1 aligns across 7 bases. The CDR3 runs 17 residues. Germline V gene data show CDR1 as GTSNPN and CDR2 as SVGIG (reference sequence). V shed 3 bases and J 14 bases; nucleotides not matched to a gene: 22.

The chain has TRBV4-2 and TRBJ2-7; D possibly matches TRBD1 or TRBD2 (5 bases each). The CDR3 sequence is 15 residues long. Trimming took 2 bases from V and 4 from J, leaving 15 bases between them. Germline-derived CDR1 and CDR2 are LGHNA and YNFKEQ. CDR3: CASSQPQPEGYEQYF. CDR3 nucleotide sequence: TGTGCCAGCAGCCAACCGCAACCCGAGGGGTACGAGCAGTACTTC.

In this sample, this clone turned up once. The V call is TRBV19, the J call TRBJ2-6; D remains unclear. CDR1 is LNHDA and CDR2 is SQIVND in the germline V gene (reference sequence). Trimming stripped 5 bases from V and 13 bases from J, with 12 bases between. The CDR3 loop spans 12 amino acids. The CDR3 DNA is TGTGCCAGTAGTGGAATGACACAGGTCCTGACTTTC. Its translation: CASSGMTQVLTF.

The chain uses TRBV6-6 and TRBJ1-1; no definite D call. V was pared by 2 bases and J by 8 bases, with 12 bases between. CDR3 size: 13 residues. Per germline, CDR1 MNHNY and CDR2 SVGAGI (reference sequence). The CDR3 bases are TGTGCCAGCAGTTACGGAGGGAGTATAGAAGCTTTCTTT. Translating gives CASSYGGSIEAFF.

For the CDR3, the DNA is TGTGCCAGCAGACAAGCGGGGGGCAGGGTGAATGAGCAGTTCTTC. Translating it yields CASRQAGGRVNEQFF. The gene calls are TRBV11-2 and TRBJ2-1; TRBD2 agrees at 9 bases. The V segment lost 6 bases and the J segment 7 bases; nucleotides outside the gene matches: 10. The CDR3 totals 15 residues. Germline assignment: CDR1 SGHAT and CDR2 FQNNGV.

The rearrangement links TRBV5-1 to TRBJ2-1; TRBD1 might be the D (7 bases). The CDR3 totals 16 residues. Trimming left V 1 base short and J 5 bases short, with 16 bases between. CDR1 is SGHRS and CDR2 is YFSETQ in the germline V gene. CDR3 sequence: CASSLMGGQKHNEQFF. The CDR3 DNA follows: TGCGCCAGCAGCTTGATGGGGGGACAGAAGCACAATGAGCAGTTCTTC. Drawing the rest from reference TRBV5-1 and TRBJ2-1, the complete variable domain is KAGVTQTPRYLIKTRGQQVTLSCSPISGHRSVSWYQQTPGQGLQFLFEYFSETQRNKGNFPGRFSGRQFSNSRSEMNVSTLELGDSALYLCASSLMGGQKHNEQFFGPGTRLTVL.

The gene calls are TRBV9 and TRBJ2-3; TRBD1 matches 10 bases. This CDR3 region has 15 residues. The trim removed 3 bases at V and 3 bases at J, leaving 4 bases unmatched. Germline values: CDR1 SGDLS, CDR2 YYNGEE. Here the CDR3 DNA reads TGTGCCAGCAGCGCAAGACAGGGGGCGACAGATACGCAGTATTTT. Translated: CASSARQGATDTQYF.

The J gene is TRBJ2-3, the V gene TRBV5-5; 11 nucleotides line up with TRBD2. Germline CDR1 reads SGHKS; CDR2 reads YYEKEE (reference sequence). Trimming took 4 bases from V and 1 from J; bases not matched to a gene: 5. The CDR3 has 16 residues. CDR3 nucleotides: TGTGCCAGCAGCCCCGAACTAGCGGGGGGCACAGATACGCAGTATTTT. Its translation is CASSPELAGGTDTQYF.

The chain recombines TRBV5-4 with TRBJ1-3, with TRBD1 matching over 9 bases. Germline-derived CDR1 and CDR2 are SGHNT and YYREEE (reference sequence). With V trimmed by 3 bases and J by 4 bases, 8 bases remained unmatched. The CDR3 loop spans 16 amino acids. The CDR3 reads CASSSTGGAAGNTIYF. The CDR3 DNA sequence: TGTGCCAGCAGCTCAACAGGGGGCGCCGCCGGAAACACCATATATTTT.

The V and J genes are TRBV28 and TRBJ2-1, with TRBD1 matching over 9 bases. CDR3 length equals 13 residues. Germline assignment: CDR1 MDHEN and CDR2 SYDVKM. V shed 6 bases and J 7 bases; nucleotides not matched to a gene: 4. In DNA, the CDR3 is TGTGCCAGCAGACCGACAGGGGGAAATGAGCAGTTCTTC. This encodes CASRPTGGNEQFF.

As DNA, the CDR3 is TGTGCCAGCAGCCATCAGGCCGGGACAGGGATTTTACAGCCCCAGCATTTT. Its translation is CASSHQAGTGILQPQHF. This chain connects TRBV4-2 to TRBJ1-5; the match to TRBD1 covers 9 bases. The CDR3 is made up of 17 amino acids. Germline V CDR1 and CDR2: LGHNA, YNFKEQ. V shed 3 bases, J shed 7 bases, and the junction held 13 bases outside the gene matches.

This clone has a single count. V and J are TRBV30 and TRBJ2-7, with 9 positions matching TRBD1. Germline V CDR1 and CDR2: GTSNPN, SVGIG (reference sequence). Trimming at V came to 5 bases and at J to 3 bases, leaving 5 bases not matched to a gene. The CDR3 is 13 residues long. Here the CDR3 reads CAWSQGAGYEQYF. The CDR3 region has the DNA TGTGCCTGGTCACAGGGGGCGGGCTACGAGCAGTACTTC.

The chain uses TRBV21-1 and TRBJ1-6; the table's D call of TRBD1 was not tested on the DNA. TRBV21-1 is shown as a pseudogene. This CDR3 is built from 14 residues. The CDR3 DNA follows: TGTGCCAGCAGCAAAACAGGCCTGGGGTCACCCCTCCACTTT. Translating gives CASSKTGLGSPLHF.

J is TRBJ1-2 and V is TRBV7-2, with 7 bases fitting TRBD1. V was pared by 5 bases and J by 6 bases, with 9 bases of the junction left unmatched. The CDR3 totals 14 residues. Germline V gene sequence: CDR1 SGHTA, CDR2 FQGNSA. DNA of the CDR3: TGTGCCAGCAGCCAAGACAGGGAGACGGATGGCTACACCTTC. Translated: CASSQDRETDGYTF. Together with reference TRBV7-2 and TRBJ1-2, the CDR3 gives the full variable domain: GAGVSQSPSNKVTEKGKDVELRCDPISGHTALYWYRQSLGQGLEFLIYFQGNSAPDKSGLPSDRFSAERTGGSVSTLTIQRTQQEDSAVYLCASSQDRETDGYTFGSGTRLTVV.

V is TRBV27 and J is TRBJ2-7, with 9 bases aligning to TRBD1. This CDR3 has 14 amino acids. Per the germline V gene, CDR1 is MNHEY and CDR2 is SMNVEV (reference sequence). Germline trimming cut 6 bases from V and 2 bases from J; bases unmatched to any gene: 5. CDR3: CASRKNRGPYEQYF. The CDR3, as DNA: TGTGCCAGCAGAAAGAACAGGGGGCCCTACGAGCAGTACTTC.

The V gene is TRBV21-1, the J gene TRBJ2-7. TRBV21-1 is given as a pseudogene. This CDR3 region has 14 residues. CDR3 nucleotides: TGTGCCAGCACCCCCCCCGGCCAGAGCTACGAGCAGTACTTC. The encoded protein is CASTPPGQSYEQYF.

The chain links TRBV7-6 to TRBJ2-3; tentatively, D is TRBD1 (6 bases). V was cut by 5 bases and J by 3 bases, with 15 bases left in between. The germline gives CDR1 SGHVS, CDR2 FNYEAQ. The length of the CDR3 is 15 residues. In nucleotides, the CDR3 is TGTGCCAGCAGCCGAACAGGGTCGAGGACAGATACGCAGTATTTT. It yields the protein CASSRTGSRTDTQYF.

The chain carries TRBV5-1 and TRBJ2-3; perhaps TRBD2 as D (5 bases). The V gene's germline CDR1 is SGHRS and CDR2 YFSETQ. V was clipped by 4 bases and J by 2 bases, with 11 bases between them. The CDR3 has 14 residues. The CDR3 nucleotides are TGCGCCAGCAGCCCGGACTCCTCCACAGATACGCAGTATTTT. Its translation: CASSPDSSTDTQYF.

The chain is built from TRBV11-2 and TRBJ1-2; 7 bases agree with TRBD1. V lost 3 bases, J lost 8 bases, and 6 bases stayed unmatched. The CDR3 has 13 residues. The germline gives CDR1 SGHAT, CDR2 FQNNGV. CDR3 in DNA: TGTGCCAGCAGCTTCGGACAGGCGGCCGGCTACACCTTC. Its translation: CASSFGQAAGYTF. The whole variable domain, filled in from reference TRBV11-2 and TRBJ1-2, reads EAGVAQSPRYKIIEKRQSVAFWCNPISGHATLYWYQQILGQGPKLLIQFQNNGVVDDSQLPKDRFSAERLKGVDSTLKIQPAKLEDSAVYLCASSFGQAAGYTFGSGTRLTVV.

The chain links TRBV6-5 to TRBJ2-7, with TRBD1 matching over 9 bases. This CDR3 is 15 amino acids long. Unmatched junction bases numbered 2, after V lost 0 bases and J lost 2 bases. Germline V CDR1 and CDR2: MNHEY, SVGAGI. This CDR3 reads CASSYSTGGPYEQYF. The CDR3 DNA sequence: TGTGCCAGCAGTTACTCGACAGGGGGGCCCTACGAGCAGTACTTC.

V gene TRBV7-3 combines with J gene TRBJ2-2; tentatively, D is TRBD2 (6 bases). Germline-derived CDR1 and CDR2 are SGHTA and FQGTGA. The V gene lost 2 bases and the J gene lost 5 bases, with 6 bases spanning the gap. The CDR3 covers 13 residues. CDR3 DNA sequence: TGTGCCAGCAGCTTAGCGGGGACCGGGGAGCTGTTTTTT. It yields the protein CASSLAGTGELFF.

This clone ranks as medium-sized. This chain connects TRBV5-1 to TRBJ2-5; 9 nucleotides match TRBD1. Looked up from germline, CDR1 is SGHRS and CDR2 is YFSETQ. This CDR3 spans 16 amino acids. V shed 1 base, J shed 5 bases, and the junction held 9 bases outside the gene matches. The CDR3 region is CASSLLGQGSRETQYF. CDR3 nucleotides: TGCGCCAGCAGCTTGCTGGGACAGGGATCGAGGGAGACCCAGTACTTC.

The sample holds one count of this clone. The V and J genes are TRBV4-1 and TRBJ2-3, with TRBD2 matching 8 bases. Germline values: CDR1 MGHRA, CDR2 YSYEKL. V lost 1 base and J lost 4; bases outside the gene matches: 10. The CDR3 length is 17 residues. The CDR3, as DNA: TGCGCCAGCAGCCAAGTGGAAAATAGCGGGGCGCCAGATACGCAGTATTTT. Translated: CASSQVENSGAPDTQYF.

This clone is categorized as medium-sized (0.01 to 0.1%). The rearrangement joins TRBV6-5 to TRBJ2-7; 7 bases fit TRBD1. The CDR3 consists of 14 residues. Trimming at V came to 5 bases and at J to 0 bases, leaving 4 bases not matched to a gene. Germline V CDR1 and CDR2: MNHEY, SVGAGI. The CDR3 is CASSTRGSSYEQYF. The DNA of the CDR3 is TGTGCCAGCAGTACCAGGGGGAGCTCCTACGAGCAGTACTTC.

This chain uses TRBV28 with TRBJ2-1; D gene ambiguous. Germline assignment: CDR1 MDHEN and CDR2 SYDVKM. The CDR3 length is 16 residues. Trimming cost V 9 bases and J 0 bases, with 18 bases left between them. The CDR3 DNA reads TGTGCCAGATATGGTCCAGGCCCCAGCTCCTACAATGAGCAGTTCTTC. Its protein is CARYGPGPSSYNEQFF.

This rearrangement joins TRBV5-4 to TRBJ1-2; TRBD1 agrees at 9 bases. J lost 8 bases, V lost 4 bases, and 9 bases had no gene match. This CDR3 region has 14 residues. Germline V CDR1 and CDR2: SGHNT, YYREEE (reference sequence). In DNA form, the CDR3 reads TGTGCCAGCAGCGGGACAGGGCCCGAGGGCGGCTACACCTTC. As protein: CASSGTGPEGGYTF.

V and J are TRBV18 and TRBJ1-4, with D possibly TRBD1 on 6 matching bases. The CDR3 consists of 15 residues. Germline CDR1 is KGHSH and CDR2 is LQKENI. The V end lost 1 base, the J end lost 6 bases, and 12 bases lay between the germline ends. The CDR3 is CASSPLGGEDEKLFF. CDR3 in DNA: TGTGCCAGCTCACCACTCGGGGGCGAGGATGAAAAACTGTTTTTT.